This T cell receptor beta chain was obtained from a study of PD-L1 blockade in urothelial cancer. Looking at the study overall: Men with urothelial cancer arising in the bladder made up about nine tenths of the roughly 29 patients. Blood was subjected to analysis at 3 weeks (second dose) and 6 weeks following treatment start. Blood-derived samples held a median approximately 150,000 T cells.

The repertoire was sequenced with immunoSEQ multiplex PCR; TCRdb's copy has only in-frame clones and lacks some. The data hold about 53,000 clones, with about 83% observed a single time. With V trimmed by 1 base and J by 7 bases, 16 bases remained unmatched. The germline gives CDR1 LGHNA, CDR2 YSLEER. This CDR3 spans 19 amino acids. The time point is: pretreatment peripheral blood. Between 1 and 8 samples per patient were obtained, pretreatment and on-treatment. V gene TRBV4-3 combines with J gene TRBJ2-5, with TRBD2 matching over 12 bases. The input for sequencing was PBMCs, taken around atezolizumab (anti-PD-L1) treatment. The TCR sequence derives from a woman aged 60-75 years with urothelial cancer. The DNA of the CDR3 is TGCGCCAGCAGCCAAGGGCCTAGCGGGGGGGTCGGGACAGAGTGGACCCAGTACTTC. Amino acids: CASSQGPSGGVGTEWTQYF.